The clone carrying this T cell receptor (beta chain) was detected only a few times. The antigen remains undetermined. The sample originates from a study of T-cell reconstitution after alpha-beta-depleted transplantation in children. The ends were cut back, 4 bases at V and 2 bases at J, with 9 bases in the middle. The CDR3 extends over 13 amino acids. Per the germline V gene, CDR1 is SQVTM and CDR2 is ANQGSEA. Whole-study findings and limits: Hyperexpanded clones declined; after one year, newly produced T cells mostly supplied diversity. The high TCRbeta diversity at day 60 in some patients came from surviving recipient T cells and thymic progenitors.

As it was prepared, the TCRbeta library received unique molecular identifiers. TCRdb reprocessed the PCR reads with MiXCR, giving one entry per CDR3 protein. The data show under 850,000 distinct CDR3 sequences, under 15% seen once. Sequencing used PBMCs, obtained before TCRalphabeta/CD19-depleted stem cell transplant. The source is a girl aged 2-10 years with congenital amegakaryocytic thrombocytopenia, due to receive a stem cell transplant. The genes are TRBV29-1 and TRBJ2-1, with a possible D match to TRBD1 (6 bases). CDR3: CSVVEGAYNEQFF. DNA of the CDR3: TGCAGCGTTGTCGAGGGGGCCTACAATGAGCAGTTCTTC.